One and the same sample provided the 6 T cell receptor beta chains below, sequenced in a study of T cell repertoires in cytomegalovirus infection. Each CDR3 protein is one row after TCRdb ran MiXCR on the reads. Here the sample spans 560,000 or so distinct CDR3 sequences, 15% to 20% being singletons. Source material: CD8+ T cells from PBMCs. These receptors were obtained from a human donor in good health (CMV status not recorded). Some clones in this sample may be carry-over from other donors' samples.

This clonotype was detected a few times. This chain uses TRBV29-1 with TRBJ1-1, with 8 bases aligning to TRBD1. The CDR3 has 14 residues. Losses at the gene ends were 3 bases for V and 6 bases for J; bases not matched to a gene: 9. Germline assignment: CDR1 SQVTM and CDR2 ANQGSEA. CDR3 bases: TGCAGCGTTGACCCTACCCTGGACAGGGCTGAAGCTTTCTTT. Amino acid sequence: CSVDPTLDRAEAFF.

About this clonotype: A much larger clone sits a single nucleotide away, making a read error possible. The V call is TRBV4-1, the J call TRBJ1-1, with D tentatively TRBD1 (5 bases). Germline V lookup: CDR1 MGHRA, CDR2 YSYEKL. The CDR3 has 16 residues. The CDR3 spells CASSPRATATNSEAFF. In DNA form, the CDR3 reads TGCGCCAGCAGCCCCCGAGCGACAGCGACGAACTCTGAAGCTTTCTTT.

In this sample, this clonotype turned up many times. V and J are TRBV7-9 and TRBJ2-7; D unclear. Germline V CDR1 and CDR2: SEHNR, FQNEAQ (reference sequence). The V end was cut by 0 bases, the J end by 0 bases, with 9 bases between. The CDR3 length is 15 residues. The CDR3 region is CASSLAAGSSYEQYF. The CDR3, as DNA: TGTGCCAGCAGCTTAGCTGCAGGTAGCTCCTACGAGCAGTACTTC.

The V gene is TRBV9, the J gene TRBJ2-2; 8 positions match TRBD1. The J segment lost 7 bases and the V segment lost 0 bases, leaving 8 bases of the junction unmatched. Germline assignment: CDR1 SGDLS and CDR2 YYNGEE. CDR3 size: 16 residues. CDR3 protein: CASSVADRGRYGELFF. CDR3 DNA: TGTGCCAGCAGCGTAGCCGACAGGGGTCGTTACGGGGAGCTGTTTTTT.

There are a few counts of this clonotype. The chain uses TRBV5-1 and TRBJ2-3; a possible D gene is TRBD1 (5 bases). Deletions cut 0 bases from V and 6 bases from J, with 14 bases between. Germline CDR1 reads SGHRS; CDR2 reads YFSETQ. The CDR3 is made up of 15 amino acids. This CDR3 reads CASSLGRAGPDTQYF. CDR3 coding DNA: TGCGCCAGCAGCTTGGGAAGGGCAGGGCCGGATACGCAGTATTTT.

In this sample, this clonotype turned up many times. The V call is TRBV19, the J call TRBJ2-2; 11 nucleotides agree with TRBD2. The CDR3 runs 18 residues. Germline CDR1 and CDR2: LNHDA and SQIVND (reference sequence). J gave up 4 bases and V 6 bases, and 13 bases lay outside the gene matches. The CDR3 region is CASRPGLAEFRGTGELFF. CDR3 DNA sequence: TGTGCCAGTAGGCCGGGACTAGCGGAGTTCAGGGGCACCGGGGAGCTGTTTTTT. Looking up the rest from reference TRBV19 and TRBJ2-2 gives the full variable domain: DGGITQSPKYLFRKEGQNVTLSCEQNLNHDAMYWYRQDPGQGLRLIYYSQIVNDFQKGDIAEGYSVSREKKESFPLTVTSAQKNPTAFYLCASRPGLAEFRGTGELFFGEGSRLTVL.